This TCR beta chain stems from a study of blood T cell repertoires in COVID-19. V was trimmed by 4 bases and J by 3 bases, leaving 7 bases between them. The CDR3 runs 12 residues. Germline V gene sequence: CDR1 SEHNR, CDR2 FQNEAQ (reference sequence). As originally analysed: Using reference gene primer amplification, nucleated cell counts were estimated. This table comes from immunoSEQ multiplex PCR, and its TCRdb copy is limited to in-frame clones, with some not included. That table is the source of V, J and clone size, and D and trimming were worked out from the DNA. The sample holds approximately 150,000 clones; 79% are singletons and the top ten take approximately 8%.

Sample: peripheral blood. This receptor was taken from a man in his fifties with active or convalescent COVID-19. V and J are TRBV7-9 and TRBJ2-7, with a weak D call TRBD2 (5 bases). CDR3 DNA: TGTGCCAGCAGCTCCGACTACTACGAGCAGTACTTC. Encoded protein: CASSSDYYEQYF.